This TCR beta chain originates from a study of blood T cell repertoires in COVID-19. Profiling relied on immunoSEQ multiplex PCR, and the TCRdb table lists in-frame clones only, not all of them. Of 95,000 to 150,000 clones detected, 80% to 90% appear once; the ten largest clones hold 9% to 13%. The germline V and J ends were trimmed by 6 bases and 2 bases, with 10 bases remaining between them. The CDR3 is 13 amino acids. Germline-derived CDR1 and CDR2 are LNHDA and SQIVND (reference sequence). This chain uses TRBV19 with TRBJ2-5; D is unresolved. The clonotype was recovered from a human donor in a cohort sampled during active COVID-19. The specimen sequenced was peripheral blood. The CDR3, as DNA: TGTGCCAGTAGCACAGTGATTCAAGAGACCCAGTACTTC. Protein: CASSTVIQETQYF.